This entry features one TCR beta chain sequence. The V gene end was trimmed by 3 bases and the J gene end by 4 bases; junction bases not matched to a gene: 5. The CDR3 is 14 amino acids. Germline V CDR1 and CDR2: LNHDA, SQIVND (reference sequence). This record comes from a study of blood T cell repertoires in COVID-19. In the study overall: Both acute and convalescent COVID-19 samples were obtained from the United States, Italy and Spain. The analysed material was cDNA or gDNA that came from T cells, B-cell-depleted T cells, or PBMCs.

Study processing details: Scientists estimated how many nucleated cells there were by amplifying reference gene primers. TCRdb's table, derived via immunoSEQ multiplex PCR, lists solely in-frame clones and lacks some. V, J and clone size reflect that table, while D and trimming were determined from the DNA. The sample records 35,000 or so clones, 85% to 90% being singletons. The gene calls are TRBV19 and TRBJ2-7; 8 nucleotides line up with TRBD2. The specimen was peripheral blood. The sequence derives from a man in his 70s with acute or convalescent COVID-19. The CDR3 DNA is TGTGCCAGTAGTATTAAGCGGGAGATATACGAGCAGTACTTC. Its protein is CASSIKREIYEQYF.